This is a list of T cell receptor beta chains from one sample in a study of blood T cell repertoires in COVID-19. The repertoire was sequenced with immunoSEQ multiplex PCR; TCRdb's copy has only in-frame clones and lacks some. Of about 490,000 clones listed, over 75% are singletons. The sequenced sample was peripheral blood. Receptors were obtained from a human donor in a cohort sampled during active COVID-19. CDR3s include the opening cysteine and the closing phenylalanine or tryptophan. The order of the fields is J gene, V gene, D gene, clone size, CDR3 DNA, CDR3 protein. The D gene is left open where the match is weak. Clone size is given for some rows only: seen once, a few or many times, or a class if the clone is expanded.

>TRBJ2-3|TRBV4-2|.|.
TGTGCCAGCAGCCCTAGCGTGGGGGGAACAGATACGCAGTATTTT
CASSPSVGGTDTQYF
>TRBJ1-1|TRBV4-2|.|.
TGTGCCAGCAGCCAAGGGGGCGATAGTTCAGCTTTCTTT
CASSQGGDSSAFF
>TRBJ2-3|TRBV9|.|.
TGTGCCAGCAGCGTAGACGCACTAGCCGCCGATACGCAGTATTTT
CASSVDALAADTQYF
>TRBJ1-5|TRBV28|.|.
TGTGCCAGCAGGCCGGGGGGGGGAAATCAGCCCCAGCATTTT
CASRPGGGNQPQHF
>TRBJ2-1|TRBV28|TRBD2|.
TGTGCCAGCACCGCCGCCCTAGCGGGAGACCGAGGGCAGTTCTTC
CASTAALAGDRGQFF
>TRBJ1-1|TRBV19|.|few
TGTGCCAGTCTACAAGACAGCATGAACACTGAAGCTTTCTTT
CASLQDSMNTEAFF
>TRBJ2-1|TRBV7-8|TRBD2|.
TGTGCCAGCAGCCCGACTAGCGGGGCCTACAATGAGCAGTTCTTC
CASSPTSGAYNEQFF
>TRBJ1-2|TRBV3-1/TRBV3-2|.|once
TGTGCCAGCAGCCATTTGGCCCAGGGACTTAACTATGGCTACACCTTC
CASSHLAQGLNYGYTF
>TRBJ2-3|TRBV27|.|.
TGTGCCAGCAGTTTAACGGCAGGGGTTCTCGTAGATACGCAGTATTTT
CASSLTAGVLVDTQYF
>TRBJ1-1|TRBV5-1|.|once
TGCGCCAGCAGCTCGACACAGGGAGGGGGCACTGAAGCTTTCTTT
CASSSTQGGGTEAFF
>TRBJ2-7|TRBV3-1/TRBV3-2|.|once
TGTGCCAGCAGCCAAGGGACAGCGACTCCGCTCGAGCAGTACTTC
CASSQGTATPLEQYF
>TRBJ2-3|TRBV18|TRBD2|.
TGTGCCAGCTCATCTAGCGGGAGTACAGATACGCAGTATTTT
CASSSSGSTDTQYF
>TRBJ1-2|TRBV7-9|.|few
TGTGCCAGCAGTTCGGACTTCTATGGCTACACCTTC
CASSSDFYGYTF
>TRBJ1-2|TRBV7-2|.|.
TGTGCCAGCAGCTTAGCTCCGGGGGATGGCTACACCTTC
CASSLAPGDGYTF
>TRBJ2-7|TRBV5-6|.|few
TGTGCCAGCAGCTTCAGCGAATACGAGCAGTACTTC
CASSFSEYEQYF
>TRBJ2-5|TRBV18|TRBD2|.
TGTGCCAGCTCACCAGGGACTAGCCCACAAGAGACCCAGTACTTC
CASSPGTSPQETQYF
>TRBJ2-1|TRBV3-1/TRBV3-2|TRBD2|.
TGTGCCAGCAGCCAAGCCGGGACTAGCGGGAGGGCCACCTACAATGAGCAGTTCTTC
CASSQAGTSGRATYNEQFF
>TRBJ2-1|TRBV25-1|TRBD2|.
TGTGCCAGCAGTGAATACGGGGGAGGGGCCTACAATGAGCAGTTCTTC
CASSEYGGGAYNEQFF
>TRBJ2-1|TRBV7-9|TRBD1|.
TGTGCCAGCAGCTTAGGTGCAGGGGGCGGTGAGCAGTTCTTC
CASSLGAGGGEQFF
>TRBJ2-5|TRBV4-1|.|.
TGCGCCAGCAGCCAGGAGGGCCGGGAGACCCAGTACTTC
CASSQEGRETQYF
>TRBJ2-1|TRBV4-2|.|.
TGTGCCAGCAGCCTCACCATCGGGGTTAACAATGAGCAGTTCTTC
CASSLTIGVNNEQFF
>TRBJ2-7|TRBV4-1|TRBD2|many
TGCGCCAGCAGCCAAGCCGCGGGGGGGCCGAGGGGGATCTACGAGCAGTACTTC
CASSQAAGGPRGIYEQYF
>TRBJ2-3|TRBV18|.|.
TGTGCCAGCTCACCACTCAGGGCAGATACGCAGTATTTT
CASSPLRADTQYF
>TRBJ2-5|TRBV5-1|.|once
TGCGCCAGCAGCTTGGCCCAGGAGACCCAGTACTTC
CASSLAQETQYF
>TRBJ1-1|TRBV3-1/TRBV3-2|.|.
TGTGCCAGCAGCCCGATCTCGGGTCCATCGAACACTGAAGCTTTCTTT
CASSPISGPSNTEAFF
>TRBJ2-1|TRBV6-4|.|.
TGTGCCAGCAGAGCTAGAGGAGGGCCCTACAATGAGCAGTTCTTC
CASRARGGPYNEQFF